Listed here are 11 T cell receptor beta chains from one sample, sequenced in a study of blood T cell repertoires in COVID-19. The method was immunoSEQ multiplex PCR; TCRdb's version includes in-frame clones alone and lacks a portion of them. The repertoire consists of about 310,000 clones, with about nine tenths occurring once and the leading ten covering 1%. The material sequenced was peripheral blood. Receptors were obtained from a man between 45 and 60 years old with active or convalescent COVID-19.

V and J are TRBV18 and TRBJ1-4, with D perhaps matching TRBD1 (6 bases). This CDR3 comprises 13 residues. Germline CDR1 KGHSH, CDR2 LQKENI. V lost 2 bases and J lost 8, with 9 bases in between. In DNA form, the CDR3 reads TGTGCCAGCTCACCAGGACAGACAGAAAAACTGTTTTTT. Translation: CASSPGQTEKLFF. The entire variable domain, with the rest obtained from reference TRBV18 and TRBJ1-4, is as follows: NAGVMQNPRHLVRRRGQEARLRCSPMKGHSHVYWYRQLPEEGLKFMVYLQKENIIDESGMPKERFSAEFPKEGPSILRIQQVVRGDSAAYFCASSPGQTEKLFFGSGTQLSVL.

The sample holds a few counts of this clone. J is TRBJ2-4 and V is TRBV24-1, with D perhaps matching TRBD2 (5 bases). Germline CDR1 and CDR2: KGHDR and SFDVKD. Trimming left V 3 bases short and J 9 bases short, with 20 bases between. The CDR3 covers 16 residues. The CDR3 is CATSDTPGPRGSIQYF. Written as DNA, the CDR3 is TGTGCCACCAGTGATACGCCCGGGCCCCGAGGGAGCATTCAGTACTTC.

The chain has TRBV9 and TRBJ2-1, with TRBD2 identical over 12 bases. The CDR3 loop spans 17 amino acids. V trimming: 3 bases; J trimming: 4 bases; junction bases outside the gene matches: 8. Per the germline V gene, CDR1 is SGDLS and CDR2 is YYNGEE. For the CDR3, the DNA is TGTGCCAGCAGCGCTACGGCCGGGACTAGCGGGTACAATGAGCAGTTCTTC. This translates into CASSATAGTSGYNEQFF.

The J gene is TRBJ1-2, the V gene TRBV4-2; 9 bases are shared with TRBD1. The CDR3 has 18 amino acids. Trimming removed 4 bases from V and 7 bases from J; junction bases left unmatched: 19. From germline, CDR1 is LGHNA and CDR2 YNFKEQ. CDR3 in DNA: TGTGCCAGCAGCCCCCTTCAGAGATTAGGGACAGGGATTAGTGGCTACACCTTC. Amino acids: CASSPLQRLGTGISGYTF.

This clone was observed a handful of times. V gene TRBV29-1 combines with J gene TRBJ1-1; unclear D gene. Germline CDR1 and CDR2: SQVTM and ANQGSEA. Between the trimmed V and J ends, which lost 3 bases and 10 bases, there was a span of 15 bases. The CDR3 runs 12 residues. CDR3 sequence: CSVDKSDYVAFF. Written as DNA, the CDR3 is TGCAGCGTTGATAAGTCCGACTACGTAGCTTTCTTT.

The J gene is TRBJ1-3, the V gene TRBV15; D not resolved. V dropped 1 base and J dropped 3 bases, with 7 bases sitting between them. The length of the CDR3 is 14 residues. Germline V gene sequence: CDR1 LNHNV, CDR2 YYDKDF (reference sequence). CDR3 region: CATSRGGLGNTIYF. CDR3 nucleotide sequence: TGTGCCACCAGCAGAGGAGGGCTTGGAAACACCATATATTTT.

A few counts support this clone. The rearrangement joins TRBV11-2 to TRBJ1-1; weak D call: TRBD1 (6 bases). The CDR3 has 15 residues. V lost 0 bases and J 5 bases, leaving 13 bases between the germline ends. The germline V gene has CDR1 SGHAT and CDR2 FQNNGV. CDR3 nucleotides: TGTGCCAGCAGCTTAGATCACAGGGAAGGGACTGAAGCTTTCTTT. It is translated as CASSLDHREGTEAFF.

V is TRBV3-1 (or the pseudogene TRBV3-2) and J is TRBJ1-4; 11 positions agree with TRBD1. Germline values: CDR1 LGHDT, CDR2 YNNKEL (reference sequence). The CDR3 runs 14 residues. V was pared by 3 bases and J by 10 bases, with 4 bases of the junction left unmatched. CDR3 protein: CASSQGTGGRKLFF. The CDR3 DNA reads as TGTGCCAGCAGCCAGGGGACAGGGGGGAGAAAACTGTTTTTT.

This clone turned up a few times. V is TRBV5-1 and J is TRBJ1-2; D gene ambiguous. The germline V gene has CDR1 SGHRS and CDR2 YFSETQ. There are 14 residues in the CDR3. V was shortened by 0 bases and J by 0 bases, with 6 bases between the two germline ends. CDR3 in DNA: TGCGCCAGCAGCTTGGGAGGGACTAACTATGGCTACACCTTC. It specifies CASSLGGTNYGYTF.

CDR3 nucleotide sequence: TGTGCCAGCAGCTTAGAGGCAGGGCCCATTCAGCCCCAGCATTTT. This gives the protein CASSLEAGPIQPQHF. The chain carries TRBV7-9 and TRBJ1-5; D may be TRBD1 (5 bases). Trimming pared 1 base from V and 6 bases from J, leaving 13 bases between. CDR1 is SEHNR, CDR2 FQNEAQ, per germline (reference sequence). This CDR3 spans 15 amino acids.

This clone was seen only once. This sequence joins TRBV7-9 and TRBJ2-1; 12 bases agree with TRBD2. The junction had 16 bases not matched to a gene; V was cut back by 5 bases and J by 8 bases. This CDR3 contains 18 residues. Looked up from germline, CDR1 is SEHNR and CDR2 is FQNEAQ (reference sequence). For the CDR3, the DNA is TGTGCCAGCAGCCCCCAAGGGAGTGTTCGACTAGCGGGAGATGAGCAGTTCTTC. Residues: CASSPQGSVRLAGDEQFF.